The 29 T cell receptor beta chains given below trace back to one sample, sequenced in a study of CD8+ T cells in alopecia areata. Treatment given: oral pan-JAK inhibitor, 5-10 mg twice daily. Investigators isolated RNA and reverse transcribed it into cDNA to act as the sequencing template. The table came from immunoSEQ multiplex PCR; TCRdb's copy has only in-frame clones and leaves some out. The sample lists about 190,000 clones, roughly 60% occurring once. The sequencing used CD4+ T cells sorted from blood, collected at week 24, from a patient treated with tofacitinib. These receptors were collected from a human donor with alopecia areata.

There are a few counts of this clone. The CDR3 bases are TGTGCCAGCAGCTTCGGGGTGTCGGAGACCCAGTACTTC. Its translation is CASSFGVSETQYF. The J gene is TRBJ2-5, the V gene TRBV11-2; D possibly corresponds to TRBD2 (5 bases). Germline CDR1 reads SGHAT; CDR2 reads FQNNGV. The CDR3 is 13 amino acids. The V end lost 3 bases, the J end lost 5 bases, and 10 bases lay between the germline ends.

The chain carries TRBV14 and TRBJ2-1, with 11 bases that match TRBD2. With V trimmed by 3 bases and J by 8 bases, 9 bases remained unmatched. CDR1 is SGHDN, CDR2 FVKESK, per germline. This CDR3 has 16 residues. DNA of the CDR3: TGTGCCAGCAGCCAGAACTTAGCGGGGGGGCGGCATGAGCAGTTCTTC. Protein: CASSQNLAGGRHEQFF.

The sample holds many counts of this clone. V is TRBV5-6 and J is TRBJ1-1; perhaps TRBD1 as D (5 bases). V was cut by 3 bases and J by 3 bases, with 18 bases left in between. Per the germline V gene, CDR1 is SGHDT and CDR2 is YYEEEE. The CDR3 spans 16 residues. CDR3 region: CASSWEGAGGYTEAFF. The CDR3 DNA reads as TGTGCCAGCAGCTGGGAAGGGGCCGGTGGATACACTGAAGCTTTCTTT.

CDR3 amino acids: CSVENTGKSTEAFF. The DNA for the CDR3 is TGCAGCGTTGAAAACACAGGGAAATCCACTGAAGCTTTCTTT. This sequence joins TRBV29-1 and TRBJ1-1; maybe TRBD1 (6 bases). Looked up from germline, CDR1 is SQVTM and CDR2 is ANQGSEA. This CDR3 spans 14 amino acids. Trimming took 2 bases from V and 4 from J, leaving 14 bases between them.

This clone was counted once. The CDR3 protein is CASSDRPIQPQHF. CDR3 coding DNA: TGTGCCAGCAGTGACAGGCCCATTCAGCCCCAGCATTTT. The chain uses TRBV2 and TRBJ1-5, with D unresolved. The germline V gene encodes CDR1 SNHLY and CDR2 FYNNEI. This CDR3 spans 13 amino acids. The germline V and J ends were trimmed by 3 bases and 6 bases, with 9 bases remaining between them.

This clone was counted between two and nine times. This chain joins TRBV10-3 and TRBJ2-1; D unresolved. The CDR3 spans 13 residues. Germline assignment: CDR1 ENHRY and CDR2 SYGVKD. Trimming left V 5 bases short and J 5 bases short, with 10 bases between. The CDR3 bases are TGTGCCATCAGTACCGAAGACAACAATGAGCAGTTCTTC. It yields the protein CAISTEDNNEQFF.

This sequence joins TRBV5-5 and TRBJ2-7, with D tentatively TRBD1 (6 bases). This CDR3 is built from 15 residues. CDR1 and CDR2 (germline): SGHKS, YYEKEE (reference sequence). Trimming cost V 2 bases and J 1 base, with 13 bases left between them. This chain's CDR3 is CASSFGQSSSYEQYF. The CDR3 coding sequence is TGTGCCAGCAGCTTCGGACAGTCTTCTTCCTACGAGCAGTACTTC.

This clone was counted between two and nine times. The CDR3 loop is CASQSRTAKNIQYF. Here the CDR3 DNA reads TGTGCCAGCCAGTCTAGGACAGCAAAAAACATTCAGTACTTC. V and J are TRBV7-2 and TRBJ2-4, with D perhaps matching TRBD1 (6 bases). V was trimmed by 8 bases and J by 4 bases, leaving 15 bases between them. The CDR3 is made up of 14 amino acids. CDR1 SGHTA and CDR2 FQGNSA come from the germline V gene.

The rearrangement links TRBV29-1 to TRBJ2-7; TRBD1 aligns across 9 bases. The junction had 8 bases not matched to a gene; V was cut back by 6 bases and J by 5 bases. Germline V gene data show CDR1 as SQVTM and CDR2 as ANQGSEA. This CDR3 has 13 amino acids. This CDR3 reads CSVTATGGDEQYF. In DNA, the CDR3 is TGCAGCGTGACCGCGACAGGGGGGGACGAGCAGTACTTC.

CDR3 DNA sequence: TGTGCCAGCAGCGTTCAAGGGACTGGCAACTATGGCTACACCTTC. This codes for CASSVQGTGNYGYTF. V usage is TRBV5-6 and J usage is TRBJ1-2, with D tentatively TRBD1 (5 bases). From germline, CDR1 is SGHDT and CDR2 YYEEEE. V was trimmed by 4 bases and J by 2 bases, leaving 15 bases between them. The CDR3 sequence is 15 residues long.

The chain carries TRBV7-3 and TRBJ1-3; D remains ambiguous. Trimming took off 9 bases at V and 7 bases at J, with 13 bases between the two ends. The V gene's germline CDR1 is SGHTA and CDR2 FQGTGA. The CDR3 length is 12 residues. The CDR3 region is CARRGVRNTIYF. CDR3 in DNA: TGTGCCAGGAGAGGTGTACGGAACACCATATATTTT.

J is TRBJ2-5 and V is TRBV10-3, with TRBD1 identical over 9 bases. CDR3 length: 16 residues. Germline V gives CDR1 ENHRY, CDR2 SYGVKD. V lost 3 bases to trimming and J lost 5 bases; unmatched junction nucleotides: 10. CDR3 bases: TGTGCCATCAGTGACCCCAACAGGGGGCGCGGGGAGACCCAGTACTTC. Translated: CAISDPNRGRGETQYF.

This chain connects TRBV5-1 to TRBJ2-3; the D is unclear. CDR3 length equals 14 residues. Germline V gene lookup returns CDR1 SGHRS and CDR2 YFSETQ. V was shortened by 1 base and J by 6 bases, with 12 bases between the two germline ends. Written as DNA, the CDR3 is TGCGCCAGCAGCTTGAAGGGTCTTCTTGATACGCAGTATTTT. Protein product: CASSLKGLLDTQYF.

A single count supports this clone. The rearrangement uses TRBV30 and TRBJ1-4; D is undetermined. Trimming took off 8 bases at V and 3 bases at J, with 10 bases between the two ends. Germline assignment: CDR1 GTSNPN and CDR2 SVGIG (reference sequence). The CDR3 totals 12 residues. DNA of the CDR3: TGTGCCATCGAGGAACCTAATGAAAAACTGTTTTTT. Translated, it gives CAIEEPNEKLFF.

The V and J genes are TRBV4-3 and TRBJ1-2, with D perhaps TRBD1 (5 bases). Germline loops: CDR1 LGHNA, CDR2 YSLEER. CDR3 length: 16 residues. Trimming removed 0 bases at V and 4 bases at J, with 15 bases between. This CDR3 is CASSQDQGVGSYGYTF. The CDR3 DNA is TGCGCCAGCAGCCAAGATCAAGGGGTGGGGAGCTATGGCTACACCTTC.

The chain couples TRBV4-3 to TRBJ1-3, with D possibly TRBD1 on 6 matching bases. Germline CDR1 reads LGHNA; CDR2 reads YSLEER. The V end lost 0 bases, the J end lost 2 bases, and 17 bases lay between the germline ends. This CDR3 is built from 18 residues. The CDR3 nucleotides are TGCGCCAGCAGCCAAGATATACAGGGAATGATAACTGGAAACACCATATATTTT. Amino acids: CASSQDIQGMITGNTIYF.

This sequence joins TRBV5-6 and TRBJ2-1, with 11 nucleotides matching TRBD2. Germline V lookup: CDR1 SGHDT, CDR2 YYEEEE. J lost 5 bases, V lost 1 base, and 8 bases had no gene match. The CDR3 has 17 amino acids. The CDR3: CASSLPGLAGGHNEQFF. The CDR3 nucleotides read TGTGCCAGCAGCTTGCCGGGGCTAGCGGGGGGCCACAATGAGCAGTTCTTC.

The chain has TRBV27 and TRBJ1-6, with D unclear. Per germline, CDR1 MNHEY and CDR2 SMNVEV (reference sequence). This CDR3 is 17 amino acids long. Trimming stripped 6 bases from V and 7 bases from J, with 22 bases between. The CDR3 spells CASSSKVLSQRNSPLHF. The CDR3 coding sequence is TGTGCCAGCAGCTCCAAGGTCCTCTCTCAGCGGAATTCACCCCTCCACTTT.

This rearrangement joins TRBV29-1 to TRBJ2-5; unclear D gene. Trimming cost V 6 bases and J 3 bases, with 14 bases left between them. CDR1 is SQVTM, CDR2 ANQGSEA, per germline. The CDR3 contains 13 residues. Here the CDR3 reads CSVHGPGEETQYF. The CDR3 bases are TGCAGCGTGCACGGACCTGGGGAAGAGACCCAGTACTTC.

The chain employs TRBV29-1 and TRBJ2-2, with TRBD1 matching over 10 bases. CDR1 is SQVTM, CDR2 ANQGSEA, per germline. With 7 bases clipped from V and 6 bases from J, the junction kept 5 bases outside the gene matches. This CDR3 is 13 amino acids long. In DNA form, the CDR3 reads TGCAGCGCAGGACAGGGGGTGTCCGGGGAGCTGTTTTTT. Its translation is CSAGQGVSGELFF.

This rearrangement joins TRBV4-1 to TRBJ1-1; TRBD1 agrees at 8 bases. The CDR3 is 15 residues long. Germline CDR1 MGHRA, CDR2 YSYEKL. V dropped 4 bases and J dropped 6; count of bases not matched to a gene: 10. CDR3 nucleotides: TGCGCCAGCAGCCCTCCAGGACAGGGAAATCCTGAAGCTTTCTTT. Translating it yields CASSPPGQGNPEAFF.

There are a few counts of this clone. The genes are TRBV4-1 and TRBJ2-3; possible D gene TRBD1, 5 bases. Trimming took 3 bases from V and 6 from J, leaving 22 bases between them. From germline, CDR1 is MGHRA and CDR2 YSYEKL. CDR3 length: 17 amino acids. CDR3 amino acids: CASSQVDMGLPRDTQYF. The CDR3 DNA is TGCGCCAGCAGCCAGGTAGACATGGGGCTACCTCGGGATACGCAGTATTTT.

By share, this clone ranks as medium-sized. This chain uses TRBV7-2 with TRBJ2-3; 12 positions match TRBD2. The CDR3 is made up of 16 amino acids. Germline V gene sequence: CDR1 SGHTA, CDR2 FQGNSA. The trim removed 5 bases at V and 8 bases at J, leaving 11 bases unmatched. The CDR3 bases are TGTGCCAGCAGCGAAAGACTAGCGGGGGCCCCGGGTACGCAGTATTTT. Translation gives CASSERLAGAPGTQYF.

The chain uses TRBV6-5 and TRBJ2-2; TRBD1 might be the D (5 bases). From germline, CDR1 is MNHEY and CDR2 SVGAGI. V dropped 5 bases and J dropped 4 bases, with 8 bases sitting between them. The CDR3 length is 13 residues. The CDR3 DNA reads TGTGCCAGCAGTGCTACAGGCACCGGGGAGCTGTTTTTT. Translating gives CASSATGTGELFF.

This clone was counted a few times. Other DNA sequences in this specimen translate into the identical CDR3. The chain combines TRBV25-1 with TRBJ2-2; D not certain. Germline CDR1 MGHDK, CDR2 SYGVNS. V dropped 5 bases and J dropped 4 bases, with 5 bases sitting between them. The CDR3 consists of 12 residues. In DNA, the CDR3 is TGTGCCAGCAGTAGAGGCACCGGGGAGCTGTTTTTT. The encoded protein is CASSRGTGELFF. The full variable domain, in which reference TRBV25-1 and TRBJ2-2 provide the parts outside the CDR3, is EADIYQTPRYLVIGTGKKITLECSQTMGHDKMYWYQQDPGMELHLIHYSYGVNSTEKGDLSSESTVSRIRTEHFPLTLESARPSHTSQYLCASSRGTGELFFGEGSRLTVL.

This clone has a single count. The CDR3 reads CASSERPAYEQYF. In DNA, the CDR3 is TGTGCCAGCAGTGAAAGGCCGGCGTACGAGCAGTACTTC. The V call is TRBV2, the J call TRBJ2-7; no reliable D call. The CDR3 runs 13 residues. Per the germline V gene, CDR1 is SNHLY and CDR2 is FYNNEI. Trimming removed 2 bases at V and 4 bases at J, with 9 bases between.

The chain is built from TRBV30 and TRBJ2-3; D is uncertain. The CDR3 spans 14 residues. Germline V gene data show CDR1 as GTSNPN and CDR2 as SVGIG (reference sequence). V was shortened by 0 bases and J by 4 bases, with 11 bases between the two germline ends. The chain's CDR3 is CAWSVQLGADTQYF. The CDR3 DNA reads TGTGCCTGGAGTGTACAGTTAGGAGCAGATACGCAGTATTTT.

This chain joins TRBV5-6 and TRBJ1-1; D gene ambiguous. Germline CDR1 reads SGHDT; CDR2 reads YYEEEE. CDR3 length: 12 amino acids. The V gene lost 5 bases and the J gene lost 2 bases, with 7 bases spanning the gap. The CDR3 loop is CASRAFNTEAFF. The CDR3, as DNA: TGTGCCAGCAGGGCCTTTAACACTGAAGCTTTCTTT. The variable domain in full, completed from reference TRBV5-6 and TRBJ1-1, reads DAGVTQSPTHLIKTRGQQVTLRCSPKSGHDTVSWYQQALGQGPQFIFQYYEEEERQRGNFPDRFSGHQFPNYSSELNVNALLLGDSALYLCASRAFNTEAFFGQGTRLTVV.

This clone was recorded many times. V gene TRBV11-3 combines with J gene TRBJ2-1, with D maybe TRBD1 (5 bases). The V end was cut by 1 base, the J end by 10 bases, with 11 bases between. CDR1 and CDR2 from the germline V gene are SGHNT and YENEEA. The CDR3 consists of 13 residues. CDR3 in DNA: TGTGCCAGCAGCTTAGGAGTAGCAGGGGAGCAGTTCTTC. Translated, it gives CASSLGVAGEQFF.